A selection of T cell receptor beta chains follows, all from one sample in a study of T cell changes during pregnancy in multiple sclerosis. The data were produced by immunoSEQ multiplex PCR, yet TCRdb's version contains in-frame clones alone and is incomplete. The sample lists tens of thousands of clones, less than 95% seen once, with approximately 0.42% in the top ten. The material sequenced was CD4+ T cells from peripheral blood mononuclear cells, taken in the second trimester of pregnancy. Every receptor here comes from a female donor with multiple sclerosis, enrolled in a pregnancy study. Both conserved end residues are part of each CDR3. Each record gives: V gene, clone size, J gene, D gene, CDR3 DNA, CDR3 protein. A D gene is named only where the DNA matches it firmly. Some rows mark clone size as missing; the rest say once, few, many or name a class of expanded clone.

V: TRBV5-5; size: .; J: TRBJ1-1; D: TRBD1; DNA: TGTGCCAGCAGCTTTACAGGGGGCACTGAAGCTTTCTTT; CDR3: CASSFTGGTEAFF
V: TRBV5-8; size: .; J: TRBJ1-4; D: .; DNA: TGTGCCAGCAGCCCCGGGCGGGTTGGGATGAATGAAAAACTGTTTTTT; CDR3: CASSPGRVGMNEKLFF
V: TRBV6-5; size: .; J: TRBJ2-7; D: .; DNA: TGTGCCAGCAGTTATCAATTCCAGGGGCCCTACGAGCAGTACTTC; CDR3: CASSYQFQGPYEQYF
V: TRBV6-4; size: few; J: TRBJ2-7; D: TRBD1; DNA: TGTGCCAGCAGTGACTCACTTCTGGGGACAGGGTCCTACGAGCAGTACTTC; CDR3: CASSDSLLGTGSYEQYF
V: TRBV11-3; size: .; J: TRBJ2-1; D: .; DNA: TGTGCCAGCAGCTTCCTCACAGGGTATGAGCAGTTCTTC; CDR3: CASSFLTGYEQFF
V: TRBV2; size: once; J: TRBJ1-6; D: TRBD1; DNA: TGTGCCAGCAGGGACAGGGTCCCCTATAATTCACCCCTCCACTTT; CDR3: CASRDRVPYNSPLHF
V: TRBV5-1; size: .; J: TRBJ2-1; D: .; DNA: TGCGCCAGCAGCTTGGCCGGGACACCTTCCTACAATGAGCAGTTCTTC; CDR3: CASSLAGTPSYNEQFF
V: TRBV6-5; size: .; J: TRBJ2-7; D: .; DNA: TGTGCCAGCAGCCGCGATGTACAGGGATCCTACGAGCAGTACTTC; CDR3: CASSRDVQGSYEQYF
V: TRBV2; size: .; J: TRBJ2-2; D: .; DNA: TGTGCCAGCAGACACGAAGCTGGGACATATGCCGGGGAGCTGTTTTTT; CDR3: CASRHEAGTYAGELFF
V: TRBV6-1; size: .; J: TRBJ1-1; D: TRBD1; DNA: TGTGCCAGCAGTGAATTGAGAGGGGGCTACACTGAAGCTTTCTTT; CDR3: CASSELRGGYTEAFF
V: TRBV5-5; size: .; J: TRBJ2-7; D: TRBD1; DNA: TGTGCCAGCAGCTTGAAGGGACAGACAGGACTTCTCTCCTACGAGCAGTACTTC; CDR3: CASSLKGQTGLLSYEQYF
V: TRBV11-2; size: .; J: TRBJ1-1; D: .; DNA: TGTGCCAGCAGCTTAGCGGTGAACACTGAAGCTTTCTTT; CDR3: CASSLAVNTEAFF
V: TRBV19; size: .; J: TRBJ1-1; D: .; DNA: TGTGCCAGTAGTGCTTACAGGAACACTGAAGCTTTCTTT; CDR3: CASSAYRNTEAFF
V: TRBV4-1; size: .; J: TRBJ2-4; D: TRBD1; DNA: TGCGCCAGCAGCCAAGAAGAAAGGGGACAGGGTGGCAAAAACATTCAGTACTTC; CDR3: CASSQEERGQGGKNIQYF
V: TRBV7-9; size: .; J: TRBJ1-4; D: .; DNA: TGTGCCAGCAGCTTCAGGGCCACTAATGAAAAACTGTTTTTT; CDR3: CASSFRATNEKLFF
V: TRBV15; size: .; J: TRBJ1-4; D: .; DNA: TGTGCCACCAGCAGAGTCGGGGGTCGAGACGAAAAACTGTTTTTT; CDR3: CATSRVGGRDEKLFF
V: TRBV7-2; size: .; J: TRBJ1-1; D: .; DNA: TGTGCCAGCAGCTTACGGGCTGAAGCTTTCTTT; CDR3: CASSLRAEAFF
V: TRBV7-2; size: .; J: TRBJ2-7; D: .; DNA: TGTGCCAGCAGCTCCCCGTCGGGGATCCAGTACTTC; CDR3: CASSSPSGIQYF
V: TRBV7-2; size: .; J: TRBJ2-1; D: TRBD2; DNA: TGTGCCAGCAGCTTGAGCGGGGGCCCCTCCTACAATGAGCAGTTCTTC; CDR3: CASSLSGGPSYNEQFF
V: TRBV6-1; size: .; J: TRBJ1-1; D: TRBD1; DNA: TGTGCCAGCAGCGACTTCAGGACAGGGGCTTTTCAAGCTTTCTTT; CDR3: CASSDFRTGAFQAFF
V: TRBV2; size: .; J: TRBJ2-5; D: TRBD2; DNA: TGTGCCAGCAGTGAAAGCGGGGGGGAGACCCAGTACTTC; CDR3: CASSESGGETQYF
V: TRBV18; size: .; J: TRBJ2-1; D: TRBD2; DNA: TGTGCCAGCTCACCTATAGCGGGAGGGGACAATGAGCAGTTCTTC; CDR3: CASSPIAGGDNEQFF
V: TRBV15; size: .; J: TRBJ1-5; D: .; DNA: TGTGCCACCAGCAGAGGTAGAGGCAGGGGACATCAGCCCCAGCATTTT; CDR3: CATSRGRGRGHQPQHF
V: TRBV5-1; size: .; J: TRBJ1-2; D: TRBD1; DNA: TGCGCCAGCAGCCTCGAGACAGGGTCACATGGCTACACCTTC; CDR3: CASSLETGSHGYTF
V: TRBV6-5; size: once; J: TRBJ2-2; D: TRBD1; DNA: TGTGCCAGCAGGGCAGGGGGAGTTTTAACCGGGGAGCTGTTTTTT; CDR3: CASRAGGVLTGELFF
V: TRBV2; size: .; J: TRBJ2-1; D: .; DNA: TGTGCCAGCAGTGAAGAGGCCAGGGGCTCCTACAATGAGCAGTTCTTC; CDR3: CASSEEARGSYNEQFF
V: TRBV7-3; size: .; J: TRBJ2-7; D: .; DNA: TGTGCCAGCAGTTTTAAACCAGGGGAGACGTTTGAGCAGTACTTC; CDR3: CASSFKPGETFEQYF
V: TRBV4-3; size: .; J: TRBJ2-7; D: TRBD1; DNA: TGCGCCAGCAGCCAGTCGGACAGGGGCTTAGGGGAGCAGTACTTC; CDR3: CASSQSDRGLGEQYF
V: TRBV7-9; size: .; J: TRBJ1-2; D: TRBD1; DNA: TGTGCCAGCAGCCAAAGGACAGGCGGCGAACACCTGGGGGGCTACACCTTC; CDR3: CASSQRTGGEHLGGYTF
V: TRBV2; size: .; J: TRBJ1-6; D: TRBD1; DNA: TGTGCCAGCGGGGCCGGACAGGTGACCTCACCCCTCCACTTT; CDR3: CASGAGQVTSPLHF
V: TRBV6-6; size: .; J: TRBJ1-5; D: .; DNA: TGTGCCAGCAGCAAACAGGGTAGCAATCAGCCCCAGCATTTT; CDR3: CASSKQGSNQPQHF
V: TRBV4-3; size: .; J: TRBJ1-2; D: .; DNA: TGCGCCAGCAGCTTTACGCAGGCGGGGGCTAACTATGGCTACACCTTC; CDR3: CASSFTQAGANYGYTF
V: TRBV4-3; size: .; J: TRBJ1-4; D: .; DNA: TGCGCCAGCAGCCAAGAAGTGGGGGGGGCTGGGGAAAAACTGTTTTTT; CDR3: CASSQEVGGAGEKLFF
V: TRBV6-4; size: .; J: TRBJ2-1; D: TRBD2; DNA: TGTGCCAGCAGACCAGCGGGATCCTACAATGAGCAGTTCTTC; CDR3: CASRPAGSYNEQFF
V: TRBV11-1; size: .; J: TRBJ1-6; D: .; DNA: TGTGCCAGCAGCTTAGAGGACCTAAGCGGCTCACCCCTCCACTTT; CDR3: CASSLEDLSGSPLHF
V: TRBV2; size: .; J: TRBJ1-2; D: .; DNA: TGTGCCAGCAGTGAAAGGGGGGGGCGAGACTATGGCTACACCTTC; CDR3: CASSERGGRDYGYTF
V: TRBV5-1; size: once; J: TRBJ2-6; D: .; DNA: TGCGCCAGCAGTCCGACCGGGGGCTCTGGGGCCAACGTCCTGACTTTC; CDR3: CASSPTGGSGANVLTF
V: TRBV7-9; size: .; J: TRBJ1-2; D: .; DNA: TGTGCCAGCAGACCAACGCCAGGAGGGGGGGCGGGTGGCTACACCTTC; CDR3: CASRPTPGGGAGGYTF
V: TRBV6-5; size: .; J: TRBJ1-2; D: .; DNA: TGTGCCAGCAGTTCCCTCACAGGGTTAGGCTACACCTTC; CDR3: CASSSLTGLGYTF
V: TRBV9; size: .; J: TRBJ2-3; D: TRBD2; DNA: TGTGCCAGCAGCGTAGGCCCCCCTAGCGGGGGGTGGACAGATACGCAGTATTTT; CDR3: CASSVGPPSGGWTDTQYF
V: TRBV29-1; size: .; J: TRBJ2-2; D: .; DNA: TGCAGCGTCACCGACAGGAGTAACACCGGGGAGCTGTTTTTT; CDR3: CSVTDRSNTGELFF
V: TRBV6-5; size: .; J: TRBJ2-7; D: .; DNA: TGTGCCGGCGGGTCCTCCTACGAGCAGTACTTC; CDR3: CAGGSSYEQYF
V: TRBV27; size: .; J: TRBJ2-3; D: TRBD2; DNA: TGTGCCAGCAGTTCGCCTCCGGGGGGGCTGACGAGCACAGATACGCAGTATTTT; CDR3: CASSSPPGGLTSTDTQYF
V: TRBV30; size: .; J: TRBJ2-7; D: TRBD1; DNA: TGTGCCTGGAGGCCAGGGGGCGGCCCCTACGAGCAGTACTTC; CDR3: CAWRPGGGPYEQYF
V: TRBV19; size: .; J: TRBJ2-3; D: .; DNA: TGTGCCAGTAGTAAGAGCAGAGCGGCTAGCACAGATACGCAGTATTTT; CDR3: CASSKSRAASTDTQYF
V: TRBV29-1; size: once; J: TRBJ2-5; D: .; DNA: TGCAGCGTTACCCCAGGGGAGGAGACCCAGTACTTC; CDR3: CSVTPGEETQYF
V: TRBV5-4; size: .; J: TRBJ1-2; D: .; DNA: TGTGCCAGCAGCGCGGGGGGGGCAGGGGACTATGGCTACACCTTC; CDR3: CASSAGGAGDYGYTF
V: TRBV4-3; size: .; J: TRBJ1-2; D: .; DNA: TGCGCCAGCAGCCAAGGGTCGGTGGGGCGGTATGGCTACACCTTC; CDR3: CASSQGSVGRYGYTF
V: TRBV7-9; size: .; J: TRBJ2-7; D: .; DNA: TGTGCCAGCAGCTTCGGACAGCCGTCCTACGAGCAGTACTTC; CDR3: CASSFGQPSYEQYF
V: TRBV4-1; size: .; J: TRBJ2-7; D: TRBD2; DNA: TGCGCCAGCAGCCAAGATGGGCTAGCGGGAGGTTACGAGCAGTACTTC; CDR3: CASSQDGLAGGYEQYF
V: TRBV2; size: .; J: TRBJ2-5; D: .; DNA: TGTGCCAGCAGTGATTTAGGGGGTCAGGAGACCCAGTACTTC; CDR3: CASSDLGGQETQYF
V: TRBV6-5; size: .; J: TRBJ2-2; D: TRBD2; DNA: TGTGCCAGCAGTTACTCTCTAGCGGGATCGGCCGGGGAGCTGTTTTTT; CDR3: CASSYSLAGSAGELFF
V: TRBV7-2; size: once; J: TRBJ2-1; D: .; DNA: TGTGCCAGCAGCTTAGGGGCAGACACTCGATACAATGAGCAGTTCTTC; CDR3: CASSLGADTRYNEQFF